This T cell receptor beta chain derives from a study of shared clonotypes between healthy human individuals. Across the whole study: Each donor contributed plates that comprised three CD4 naive, three CD4 memory, two CD8 naive and one CD8 memory.

Naive CD8 cells were CD45RO-negative, positively selected for CCR7, excluding terminally differentiated effector memory CD45RA+ cells. Concerning this clone: Its target is not known.

The authors distributed each subset's genomic DNA evenly over several immunoSEQ plates. The protocol was immunoSEQ multiplex PCR, while the TCRdb copy is restricted to in-frame clones and leaves out a portion. The data show about 1,900,000 clones, 85% to 95% seen once. Study-level results: Estimated richness was generally greater in naive than memory subsets.

From germline, CDR1 is SQVTM and CDR2 ANQGSEA. The CDR3 extends over 12 amino acids. Trimming pared 0 bases from V and 4 bases from J, leaving 6 bases between. This clonotype was sampled from a man in his late teens or twenties in good health. The source material was naive CD8+ T cells sorted from blood. The chain couples TRBV29-1 to TRBJ1-2; D not certain. The CDR3, as DNA: TGCAGCGTTGAAGATATGAGCTATGGCTACACCTTC. Translating gives CSVEDMSYGYTF.